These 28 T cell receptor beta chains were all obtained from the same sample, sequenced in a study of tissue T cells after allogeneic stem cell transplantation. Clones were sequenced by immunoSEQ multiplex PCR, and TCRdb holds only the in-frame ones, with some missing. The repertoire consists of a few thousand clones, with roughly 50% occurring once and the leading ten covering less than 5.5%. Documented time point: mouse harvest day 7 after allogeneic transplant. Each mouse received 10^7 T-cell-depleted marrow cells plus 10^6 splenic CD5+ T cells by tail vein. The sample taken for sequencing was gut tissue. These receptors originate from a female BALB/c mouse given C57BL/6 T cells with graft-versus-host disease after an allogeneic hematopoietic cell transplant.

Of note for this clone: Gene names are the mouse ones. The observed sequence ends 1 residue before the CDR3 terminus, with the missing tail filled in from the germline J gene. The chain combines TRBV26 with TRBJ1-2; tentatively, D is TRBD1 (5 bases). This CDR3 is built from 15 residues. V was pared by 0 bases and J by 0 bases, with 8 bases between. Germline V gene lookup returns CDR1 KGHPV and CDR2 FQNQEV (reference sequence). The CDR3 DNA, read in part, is TGTGCCAGCAGTCTGTCGCGGGGGGCAAACTCCGACTACACC. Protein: CASSLSRGANSDYT. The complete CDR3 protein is CASSLSRGANSDYTF.

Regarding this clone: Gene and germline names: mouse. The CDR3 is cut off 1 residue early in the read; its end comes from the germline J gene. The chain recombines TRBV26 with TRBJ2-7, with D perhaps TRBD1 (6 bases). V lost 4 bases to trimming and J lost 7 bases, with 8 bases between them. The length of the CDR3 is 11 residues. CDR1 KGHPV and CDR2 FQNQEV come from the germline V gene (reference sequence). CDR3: CASSRQAEQYF. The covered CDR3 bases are TGTGCCAGCAGTCGACAGGCGGAACAGTAC.

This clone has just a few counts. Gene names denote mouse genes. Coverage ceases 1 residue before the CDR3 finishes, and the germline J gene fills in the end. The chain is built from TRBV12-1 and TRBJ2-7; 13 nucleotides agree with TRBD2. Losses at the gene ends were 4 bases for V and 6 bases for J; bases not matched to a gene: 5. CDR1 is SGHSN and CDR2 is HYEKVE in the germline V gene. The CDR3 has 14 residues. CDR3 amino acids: CASSPGTGGVEQYF. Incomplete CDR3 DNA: TGTGCCAGCTCGCCCGGGACTGGGGGGGTTGAACAGTAC.

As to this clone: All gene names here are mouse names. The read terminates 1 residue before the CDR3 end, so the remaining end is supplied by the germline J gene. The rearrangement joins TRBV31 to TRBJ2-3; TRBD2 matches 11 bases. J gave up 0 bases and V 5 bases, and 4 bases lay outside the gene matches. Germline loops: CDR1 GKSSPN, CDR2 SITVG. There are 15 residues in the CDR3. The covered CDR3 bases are TGTGCCTGGGGGGGACTGGGGGATAGTGCAGAAACGCTGTAT. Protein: CAWGGLGDSAETLY. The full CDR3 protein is CAWGGLGDSAETLYF.

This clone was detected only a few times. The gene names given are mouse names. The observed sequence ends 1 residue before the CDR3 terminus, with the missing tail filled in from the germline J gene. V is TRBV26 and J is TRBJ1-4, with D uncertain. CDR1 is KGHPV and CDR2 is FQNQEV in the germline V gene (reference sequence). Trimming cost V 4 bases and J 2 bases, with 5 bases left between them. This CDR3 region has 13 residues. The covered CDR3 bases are TGTGCCAGCAGTCAGGCATCCAACGAAAGATTATTT. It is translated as CASSQASNERLF. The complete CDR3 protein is CASSQASNERLFF.

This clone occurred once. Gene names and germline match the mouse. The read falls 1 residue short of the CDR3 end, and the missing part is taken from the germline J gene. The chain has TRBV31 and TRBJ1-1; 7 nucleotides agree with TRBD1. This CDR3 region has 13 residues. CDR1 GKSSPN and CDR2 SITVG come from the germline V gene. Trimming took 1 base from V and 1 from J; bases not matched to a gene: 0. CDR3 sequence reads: CAWSRDRNTEVFF. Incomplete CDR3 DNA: TGTGCCTGGAGTCGGGACAGAAACACAGAAGTCTTC.

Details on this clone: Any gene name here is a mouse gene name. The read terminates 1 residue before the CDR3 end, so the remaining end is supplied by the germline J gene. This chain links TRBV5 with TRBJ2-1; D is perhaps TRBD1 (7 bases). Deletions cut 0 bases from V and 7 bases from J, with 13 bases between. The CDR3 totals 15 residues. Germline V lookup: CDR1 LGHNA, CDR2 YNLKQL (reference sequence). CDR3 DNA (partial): TGTGCCAGCAGCCAAGATATGAGGGGGCGAGCTGAGCAGTTC. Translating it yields CASSQDMRGRAEQF. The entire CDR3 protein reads CASSQDMRGRAEQFF.

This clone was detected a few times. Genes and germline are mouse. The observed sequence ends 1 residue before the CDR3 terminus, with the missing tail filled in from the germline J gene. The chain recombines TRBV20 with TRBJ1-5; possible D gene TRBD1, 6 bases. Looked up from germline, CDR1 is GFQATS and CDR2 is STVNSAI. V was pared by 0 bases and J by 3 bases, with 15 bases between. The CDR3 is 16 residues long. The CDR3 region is CGARDRGEGGNQAPLF. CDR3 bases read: TGTGGTGCTAGGGACAGGGGAGAGGGGGGCAACCAGGCTCCGCTT.

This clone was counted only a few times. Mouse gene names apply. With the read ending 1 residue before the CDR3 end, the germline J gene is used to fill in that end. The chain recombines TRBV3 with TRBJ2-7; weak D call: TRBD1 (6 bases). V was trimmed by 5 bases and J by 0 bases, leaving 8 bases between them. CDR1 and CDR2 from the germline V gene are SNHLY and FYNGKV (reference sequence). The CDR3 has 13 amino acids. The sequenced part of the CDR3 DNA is TGTGCCAGCAGCGGGGACATCTCCTATGAACAGTAC. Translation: CASSGDISYEQY. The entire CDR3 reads CASSGDISYEQYF. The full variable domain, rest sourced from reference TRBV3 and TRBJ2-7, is GPKVLQIPSHQIIDMGQMVTLNCDPVSNHLYFYWYKQILGQQMEFLVNFYNGKVMEKSKLFKDQFSVERPDGSYFTLKIQPTALEDSAVYFCASSGDISYEQYFGPGTRLTVL.

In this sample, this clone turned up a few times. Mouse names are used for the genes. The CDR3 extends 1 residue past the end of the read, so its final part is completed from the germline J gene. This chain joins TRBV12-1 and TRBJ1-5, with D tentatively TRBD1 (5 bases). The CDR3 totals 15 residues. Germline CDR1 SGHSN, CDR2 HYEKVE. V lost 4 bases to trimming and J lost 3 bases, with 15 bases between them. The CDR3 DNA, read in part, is TGTGCCAGCTCCTTCAGGGAAAGGGGCAACCAGGCTCCGCTT. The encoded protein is CASSFRERGNQAPL. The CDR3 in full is CASSFRERGNQAPLF.

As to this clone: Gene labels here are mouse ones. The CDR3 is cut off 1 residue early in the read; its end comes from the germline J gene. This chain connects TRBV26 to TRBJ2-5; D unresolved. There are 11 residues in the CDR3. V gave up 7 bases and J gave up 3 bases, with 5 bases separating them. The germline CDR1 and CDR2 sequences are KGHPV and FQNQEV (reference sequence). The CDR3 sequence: CASIRQDTQYF. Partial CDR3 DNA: TGTGCCAGCATCAGACAAGACACCCAGTAC.

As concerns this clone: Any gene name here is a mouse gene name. The CDR3 is CASSQSGGSAETLYF. Incomplete CDR3 DNA: TGTGCCAGCTCCCAATCTGGGGGTAGTGCAGAAACGCTGTAT. This rearrangement joins TRBV12-1 to TRBJ2-3, with 7 bases fitting TRBD2. The read ends 1 residue early relative to the CDR3; the germline J gene fills the gap. CDR3 size: 15 residues. Losses at the gene ends were 4 bases for V and 0 bases for J; bases not matched to a gene: 6. Germline V CDR1 and CDR2: SGHSN, HYEKVE.

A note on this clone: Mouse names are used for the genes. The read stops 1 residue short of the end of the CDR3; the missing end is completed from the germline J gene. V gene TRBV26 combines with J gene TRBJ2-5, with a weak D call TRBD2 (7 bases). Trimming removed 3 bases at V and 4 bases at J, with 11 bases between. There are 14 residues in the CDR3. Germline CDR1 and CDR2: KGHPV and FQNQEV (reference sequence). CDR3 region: CASSLMGGKDTQYF. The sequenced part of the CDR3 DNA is TGTGCCAGCAGTCTAATGGGGGGCAAAGACACCCAGTAC.

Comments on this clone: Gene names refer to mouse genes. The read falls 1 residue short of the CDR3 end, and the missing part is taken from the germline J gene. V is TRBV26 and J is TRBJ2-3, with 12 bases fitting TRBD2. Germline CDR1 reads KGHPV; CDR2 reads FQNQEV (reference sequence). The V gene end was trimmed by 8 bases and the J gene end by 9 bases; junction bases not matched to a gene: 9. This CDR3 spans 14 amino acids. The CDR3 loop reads CASSPGLGGGTLYF. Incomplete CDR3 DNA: TGTGCCAGCTCACCGGGACTGGGGGGAGGGACGCTGTAT.

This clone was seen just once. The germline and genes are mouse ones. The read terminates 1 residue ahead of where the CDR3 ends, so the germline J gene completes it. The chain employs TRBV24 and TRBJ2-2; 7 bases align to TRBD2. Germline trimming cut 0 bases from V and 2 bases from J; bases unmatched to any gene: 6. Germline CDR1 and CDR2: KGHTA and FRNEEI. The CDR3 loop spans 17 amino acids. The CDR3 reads CASSLYTVWGNTGQLYF. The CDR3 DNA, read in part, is TGTGCCAGCAGTCTGTATACGGTCTGGGGGAACACCGGGCAGCTCTAC.

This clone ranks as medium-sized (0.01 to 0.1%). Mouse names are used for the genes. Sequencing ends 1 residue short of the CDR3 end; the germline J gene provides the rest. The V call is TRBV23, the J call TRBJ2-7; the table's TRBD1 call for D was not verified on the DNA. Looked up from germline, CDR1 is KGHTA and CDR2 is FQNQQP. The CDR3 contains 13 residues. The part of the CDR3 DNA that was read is TGCTCCAGCACAAGACAGGGGGCAGATGAACAGTAC. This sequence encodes CSSTRQGADEQY. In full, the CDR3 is CSSTRQGADEQYF.

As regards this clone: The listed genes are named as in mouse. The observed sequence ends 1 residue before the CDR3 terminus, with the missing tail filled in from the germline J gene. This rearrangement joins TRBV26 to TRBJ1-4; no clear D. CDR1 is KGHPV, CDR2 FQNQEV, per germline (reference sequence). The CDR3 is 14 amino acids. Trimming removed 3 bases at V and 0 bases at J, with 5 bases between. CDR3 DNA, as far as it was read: TGTGCCAGCAGTCTTGATTTTTCCAACGAAAGATTATTT. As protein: CASSLDFSNERLF. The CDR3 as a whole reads CASSLDFSNERLFF. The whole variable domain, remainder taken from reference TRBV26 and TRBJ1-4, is NSKVIQTPRYLVKGQGQKAKMRCIPEKGHPVVFWYQQNKNNEFKFLINFQNQEVLQQIDMTEKRFSAECPSNSPCSLEIQSSEAGDSALYLCASSLDFSNERLFFGHGTKLSVL.

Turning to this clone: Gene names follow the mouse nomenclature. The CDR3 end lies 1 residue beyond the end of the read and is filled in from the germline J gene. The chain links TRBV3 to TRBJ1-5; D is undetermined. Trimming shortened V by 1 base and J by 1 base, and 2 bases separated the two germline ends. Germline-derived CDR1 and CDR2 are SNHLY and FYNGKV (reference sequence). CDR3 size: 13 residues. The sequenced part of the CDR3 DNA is TGTGCCAGCAGCTTAGGCAACAACCAGGCTCCGCTT. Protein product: CASSLGNNQAPL. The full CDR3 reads CASSLGNNQAPLF.

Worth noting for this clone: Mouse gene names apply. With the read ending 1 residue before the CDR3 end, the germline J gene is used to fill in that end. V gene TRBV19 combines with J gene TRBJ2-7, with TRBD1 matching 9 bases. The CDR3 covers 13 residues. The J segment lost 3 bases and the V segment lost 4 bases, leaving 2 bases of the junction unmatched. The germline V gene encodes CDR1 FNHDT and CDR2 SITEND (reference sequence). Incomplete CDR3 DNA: TGTGCCAGCAGTCTGACAGGGGGCTATGAACAGTAC. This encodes CASSLTGGYEQY. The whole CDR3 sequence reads CASSLTGGYEQYF. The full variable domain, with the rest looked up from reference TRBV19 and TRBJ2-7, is GGIITQTPKFLIGQEGQKLTLKCQQNFNHDTMYWYRQDSGKGLRLIYYSITENDLQKGDLSEGYDASREKKSSFSLTVTSAQKNEMAVFLCASSLTGGYEQYFGPGTRLTVL.

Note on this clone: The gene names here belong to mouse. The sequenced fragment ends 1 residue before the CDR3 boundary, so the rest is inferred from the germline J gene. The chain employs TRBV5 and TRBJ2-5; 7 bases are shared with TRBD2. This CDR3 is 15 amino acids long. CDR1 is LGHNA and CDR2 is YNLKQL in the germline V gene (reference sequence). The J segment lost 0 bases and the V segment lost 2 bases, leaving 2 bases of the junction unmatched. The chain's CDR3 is CASSQSWGNQDTQYF. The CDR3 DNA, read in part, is TGTGCCAGCAGCCAAAGCTGGGGGAACCAAGACACCCAGTAC.

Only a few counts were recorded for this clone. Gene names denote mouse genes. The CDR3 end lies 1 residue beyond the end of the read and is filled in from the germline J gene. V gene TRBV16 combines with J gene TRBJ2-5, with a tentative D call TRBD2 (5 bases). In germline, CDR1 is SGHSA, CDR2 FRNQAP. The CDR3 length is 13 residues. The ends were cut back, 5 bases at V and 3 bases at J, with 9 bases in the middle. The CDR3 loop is CASSPWGQDTQYF. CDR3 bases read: TGTGCAAGCAGCCCGTGGGGTCAAGACACCCAGTAC.

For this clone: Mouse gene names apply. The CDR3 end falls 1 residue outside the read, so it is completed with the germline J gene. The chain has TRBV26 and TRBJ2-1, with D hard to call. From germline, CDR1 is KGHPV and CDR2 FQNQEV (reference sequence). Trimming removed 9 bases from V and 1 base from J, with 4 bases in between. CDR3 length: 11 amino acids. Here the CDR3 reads CASGNYAEQFF. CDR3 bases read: TGTGCCAGTGGCAACTATGCTGAGCAGTTC.

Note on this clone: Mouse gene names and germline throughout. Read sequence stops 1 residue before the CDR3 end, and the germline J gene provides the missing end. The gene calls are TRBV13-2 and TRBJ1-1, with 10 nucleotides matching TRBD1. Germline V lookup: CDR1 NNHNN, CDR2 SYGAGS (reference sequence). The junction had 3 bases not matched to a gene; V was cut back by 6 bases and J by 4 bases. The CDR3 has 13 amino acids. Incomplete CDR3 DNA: TGTGCCAGCGCTGGACAGGGGGGCACAGAAGTCTTC. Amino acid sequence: CASAGQGGTEVF. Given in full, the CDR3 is CASAGQGGTEVFF.

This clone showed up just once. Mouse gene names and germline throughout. The covered CDR3 bases are TGTGCCAGCAGTCTGGACAGTTCCTATAATTCGCCCCTCTAC. Translation gives CASSLDSSYNSPLY. The CDR3, in full, reads CASSLDSSYNSPLYF. V gene TRBV26 combines with J gene TRBJ1-6, with D perhaps matching TRBD1 (5 bases). The CDR3 end lies 1 residue beyond the end of the read and is filled in from the germline J gene. TRBJ1-6 is an open reading frame whose function is uncertain. The CDR3 is 15 residues long. CDR1 KGHPV and CDR2 FQNQEV come from the germline V gene (reference sequence). V lost 2 bases, J lost 0 bases, and 5 bases lay in between.

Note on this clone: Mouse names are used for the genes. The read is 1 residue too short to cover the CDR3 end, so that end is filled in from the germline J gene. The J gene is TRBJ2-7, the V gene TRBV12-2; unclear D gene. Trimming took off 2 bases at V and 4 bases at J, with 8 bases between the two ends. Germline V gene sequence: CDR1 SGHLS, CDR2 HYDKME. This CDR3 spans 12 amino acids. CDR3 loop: CASSPTKYEQYF. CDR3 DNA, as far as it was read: TGTGCCAGCTCTCCCACAAAATATGAACAGTAC.

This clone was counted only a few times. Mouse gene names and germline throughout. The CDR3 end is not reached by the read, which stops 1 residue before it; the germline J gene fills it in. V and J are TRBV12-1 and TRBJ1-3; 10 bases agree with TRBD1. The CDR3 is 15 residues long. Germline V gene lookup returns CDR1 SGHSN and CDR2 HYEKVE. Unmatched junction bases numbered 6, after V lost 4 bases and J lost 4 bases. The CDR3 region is CASSQGQGRGNTLYF. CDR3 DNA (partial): TGTGCCAGCTCCCAGGGACAGGGGAGAGGAAATACGCTCTAT.

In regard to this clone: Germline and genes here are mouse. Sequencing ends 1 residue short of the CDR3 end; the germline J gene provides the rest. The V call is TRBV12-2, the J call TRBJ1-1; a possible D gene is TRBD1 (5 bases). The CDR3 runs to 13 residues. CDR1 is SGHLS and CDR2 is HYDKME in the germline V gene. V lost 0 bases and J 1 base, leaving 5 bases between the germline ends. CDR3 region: CASSLGGNTEVFF. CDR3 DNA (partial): TGTGCCAGCTCTCTCGGGGGGAACACAGAAGTCTTC.

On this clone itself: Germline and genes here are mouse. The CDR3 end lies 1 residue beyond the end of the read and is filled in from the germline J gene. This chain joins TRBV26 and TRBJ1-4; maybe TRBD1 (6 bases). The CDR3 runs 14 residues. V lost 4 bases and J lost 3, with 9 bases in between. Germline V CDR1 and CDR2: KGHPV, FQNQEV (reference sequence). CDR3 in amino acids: CASSQGTTNERLFF. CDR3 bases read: TGTGCCAGCAGTCAGGGGACAACCAACGAAAGATTATTT.